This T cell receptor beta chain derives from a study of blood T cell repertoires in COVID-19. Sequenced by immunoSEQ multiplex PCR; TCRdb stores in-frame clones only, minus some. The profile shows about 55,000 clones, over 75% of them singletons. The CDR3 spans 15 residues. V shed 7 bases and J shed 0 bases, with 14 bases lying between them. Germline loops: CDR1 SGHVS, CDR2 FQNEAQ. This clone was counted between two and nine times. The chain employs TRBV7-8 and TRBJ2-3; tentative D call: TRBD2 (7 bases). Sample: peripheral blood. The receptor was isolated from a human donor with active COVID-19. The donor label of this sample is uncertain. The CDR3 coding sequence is TGTGCCAGCACCAAAGGCGGGGGCAGCACAGATACGCAGTATTTT. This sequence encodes CASTKGGGSTDTQYF.